The 8 T cell receptor beta chains given below trace back to one sample, sequenced in a study of T cell responses to AZD1222 COVID-19 vaccine. Sequencing was performed with immunoSEQ multiplex PCR; in TCRdb, only in-frame clones are kept and a portion is missing. The sample contains 100,000 to 150,000 clones, approximately 85% of which appear only once. The material sequenced was peripheral blood, taken on day 0 of AZD1222 vaccination. These receptors were obtained from an adult in good health.

V and J are TRBV6-6 and TRBJ1-6; 9 bases align to TRBD1. The germline V gene encodes CDR1 MNHNY and CDR2 SVGAGI (reference sequence). The CDR3 covers 12 residues. V shed 7 bases, J shed 10 bases, and the junction held 2 bases outside the gene matches. The CDR3 is CASIGQGSPLHF. CDR3 coding DNA: TGTGCCAGCATAGGACAGGGGTCACCCCTCCACTTT.

In this sample, this clone turned up once. This sequence joins TRBV4-2 and TRBJ2-3; TRBD2 aligns across 9 bases. Germline V lookup: CDR1 LGHNA, CDR2 YNFKEQ. The junction had 8 bases not matched to a gene; V was cut back by 0 bases and J by 4 bases. There are 17 residues in the CDR3. CDR3 DNA: TGTGCCAGCAGCCAAGAGGGGCGGGGGGGCGTCGCAGATACGCAGTATTTT. Translation: CASSQEGRGGVADTQYF.

This rearrangement joins TRBV5-1 to TRBJ2-5; no firm D call. CDR1 and CDR2 from the germline V gene are SGHRS and YFSETQ. Trimming took off 0 bases at V and 5 bases at J, with 11 bases between the two ends. The CDR3 runs 14 residues. The CDR3 loop is CASSLGGSEETQYF. In DNA, the CDR3 is TGCGCCAGCAGCTTGGGGGGATCGGAGGAGACCCAGTACTTC.

On this clone itself: The junction departs from germline at one end; a sequencing error may be responsible. The rearrangement uses TRBV3-1 (or the pseudogene TRBV3-2) and TRBJ1-1; 7 nucleotides agree with TRBD1. The CDR3 is 15 residues long. Looked up from germline, CDR1 is LGHDT and CDR2 is YNNKEL (reference sequence). The CDR3 DNA reads TGTGCCGGCAGCCAACCCCGGACAGGTAGGACTGAAGCTTTCTTT. Its protein is CAGSQPRTGRTEAFF.

This clone has a single count. The rearrangement joins TRBV7-9 to TRBJ2-7; 9 bases fit TRBD1. Germline V gene sequence: CDR1 SEHNR, CDR2 FQNEAQ (reference sequence). The CDR3 is made up of 14 amino acids. With V trimmed by 4 bases and J by 1 base, 2 bases remained unmatched. This CDR3 reads CASSSTGGSYEQYF. Written as DNA, the CDR3 is TGTGCCAGCAGCTCGACAGGGGGGTCCTACGAGCAGTACTTC.

V gene TRBV5-1 combines with J gene TRBJ1-6; 8 bases fit TRBD1. CDR1 and CDR2 (germline): SGHRS, YFSETQ. With 4 bases clipped from V and 8 bases from J, the junction kept 14 bases outside the gene matches. The CDR3 spans 17 residues. The CDR3 coding sequence is TGCGCCAGCAGCCCTCAGGGGGCGGATCGCGCGGATTCACCCCTCCACTTT. It codes for CASSPQGADRADSPLHF.

The rearrangement links TRBV30 to TRBJ1-5; D unresolved. The CDR3 consists of 13 residues. Per the germline V gene, CDR1 is GTSNPN and CDR2 is SVGIG (reference sequence). V gave up 0 bases and J gave up 7 bases, with 10 bases separating them. For the CDR3, the DNA is TGTGCCTGGAGTGTATCTACGGCGCAGCCCCAGCATTTT. Its translation is CAWSVSTAQPQHF.

This clone showed up just once. The chain joins TRBV28 to TRBJ1-2; D remains unclear. Looked up from germline, CDR1 is MDHEN and CDR2 is SYDVKM. The CDR3 totals 15 residues. V gave up 2 bases and J gave up 9 bases, with 19 bases separating them. The CDR3 region is CASSLDGGGIGSYTF. The DNA of the CDR3 is TGTGCCAGCAGTTTAGATGGAGGTGGGATTGGTAGCTACACCTTC.